The clone carrying this T cell receptor (beta chain) has just a few counts. The data derive from a study of identical twins' blood T cells. Deletions cut 6 bases from V and 8 bases from J, with 13 bases between. This CDR3 has 12 amino acids. Germline values: CDR1 SEHNR, CDR2 FQNEAQ (reference sequence). TCRdb fed the 5' RACE reads into MiXCR, producing one record per CDR3 protein. Here the sample spans roughly 340,000 distinct CDR3 sequences, 28% being singletons. This TCR was recovered from a woman aged 18-49 years in good health. Sequencing input: PBMCs. The V and J genes are TRBV7-9 and TRBJ1-2; D not certain. CDR3 residues: CASSSDRRGYTF. The CDR3 bases are TGTGCCAGCAGTTCCGACCGACGGGGCTACACCTTC.